This T cell receptor (beta chain) was captured in a study of human T cells and chemical hapten exposure. Germline V gives CDR1 MNHEY, CDR2 SVGEGT. There are 12 residues in the CDR3. The germline V and J ends were trimmed by 6 bases and 4 bases, with 9 bases remaining between them. Described time point: patch test 3, about 24 weeks after DPC sensitization. As for treatment: therapeutic diphenylcyclopropenone sensitization with weekly scalp DPC. The study extracted total RNA from unfractionated whole blood. Using its own MiXCR run on the RACE reads, TCRdb lists one record per CDR3 protein. The profile shows about 170,000 distinct CDR3 sequences, about a quarter of them singletons.

The TCR originated in a woman aged 18-30 years with alopecia areata. Some clones in this sample may be carry-over from other donors' samples. This rearrangement joins TRBV6-2 or TRBV6-3 to TRBJ1-2; possible D gene TRBD1, 5 bases. Specimen: whole blood, collected in connection with sensitization to the hapten diphenylcyclopropenone (DPC). For the CDR3, the DNA is TGTGCCAGCAGACCTGGGACCTATGGCTACACCTTC. It is translated as CASRPGTYGYTF.